The clone carrying this T cell receptor (beta chain) came up a few times. CDR1 and CDR2 (germline): SGHTA, FQGTGA. The CDR3 spans 15 residues. Trimming took 1 base from V and 7 from J, leaving 14 bases between them. This specimen comes from a study of patients and donors after allogeneic stem cell transplantation. TCRdb ran MiXCR on the RT-PCR reads and lists one entry per CDR3 protein. The table shows roughly 880,000 distinct CDR3 sequences, with more than 15% occurring only once. The TCR sequence derives from a human donor who was either an allogeneic HSCT recipient or a stem cell or donor lymphocyte infusion donor (not recorded which). It is not recorded whose cells these are; they may come from a transplant donor. The gene calls are TRBV7-3 and TRBJ2-1, with D perhaps TRBD2 (6 bases). The sequencing input was blood, either unsorted or a sorted T cell fraction (not recorded which). CDR3 loop: CASSLIREPGNEQFF. Written as DNA, the CDR3 is TGTGCCAGCAGCTTAATACGGGAGCCGGGAAATGAGCAGTTCTTC. Together with reference TRBV7-3 and TRBJ2-1, the CDR3 gives the full variable domain: GAGVSQTPSNKVTEKGKYVELRCDPISGHTALYWYRQSLGQGPEFLIYFQGTGAADDSGLPNDRFFAVRPEGSVSTLKIQRTERGDSAVYLCASSLIREPGNEQFFGPGTRLTVL.